The entry below gives a single TCR beta chain sequence along with its context. The antigen is not known. The junction differs from germline at one of its ends, possibly a read error. Germline CDR1 reads DFQATT; CDR2 reads SNEGSKA (reference sequence). CDR3 size: 12 residues. These data come from a study of blood T cells in healthy people across ages. Points from the study as a whole: Age showed a roughly linear inverse relationship with TCR beta diversity per million T cells.

A sample-barcoded 5' primer and a J-beta primer mix were used in a second PCR of roughly 7 to 11 cycles. TCRdb reprocessed the 5' RACE reads via MiXCR and lists one record per CDR3 protein. The repertoire includes some 320,000 distinct CDR3 sequences, 25% to 30% of them detected once, and around 30% sits in the top ten. Donors each provided 9.5 to 10 milliliters of peripheral blood. The TCR sequence derives from a woman between 65 and 79 years old in good health. This chain links TRBV20-1 with TRBJ2-1; D remains unclear. Material for sequencing was blood. DNA for the CDR3: TGCAGTGCTACCGATCTCTGGCCGGAGCAGTACTTT. This codes for CSATDLWPEQYF.